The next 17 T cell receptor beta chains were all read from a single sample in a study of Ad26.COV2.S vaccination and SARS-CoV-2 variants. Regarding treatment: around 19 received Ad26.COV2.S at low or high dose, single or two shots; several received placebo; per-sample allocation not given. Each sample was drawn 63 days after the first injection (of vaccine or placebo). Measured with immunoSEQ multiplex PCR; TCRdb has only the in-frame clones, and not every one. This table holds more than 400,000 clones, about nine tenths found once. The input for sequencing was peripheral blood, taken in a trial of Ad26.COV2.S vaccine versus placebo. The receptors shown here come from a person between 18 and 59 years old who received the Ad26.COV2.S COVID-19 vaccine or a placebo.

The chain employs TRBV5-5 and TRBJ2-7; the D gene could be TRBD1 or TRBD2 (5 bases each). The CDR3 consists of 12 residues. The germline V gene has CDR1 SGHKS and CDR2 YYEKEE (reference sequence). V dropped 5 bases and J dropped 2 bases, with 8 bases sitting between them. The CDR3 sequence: CASRLGAYEQYF. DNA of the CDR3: TGTGCCAGCAGACTGGGGGCCTACGAGCAGTACTTC.

The CDR3 sequence is CASSMGAGDPQETQYF. CDR3 DNA sequence: TGTGCCAGTAGTATGGGGGCGGGAGACCCTCAAGAGACCCAGTACTTC. The chain employs TRBV19 and TRBJ2-5; maybe TRBD2 (7 bases). CDR3 length equals 16 residues. Per the germline V gene, CDR1 is LNHDA and CDR2 is SQIVND (reference sequence). Trimming took 3 bases from V and 2 from J, leaving 16 bases between them.

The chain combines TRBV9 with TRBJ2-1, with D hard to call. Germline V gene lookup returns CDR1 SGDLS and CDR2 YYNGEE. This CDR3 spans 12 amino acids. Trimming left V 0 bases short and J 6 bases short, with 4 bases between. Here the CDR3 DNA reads TGTGCCAGCAGCGTAGCGGGCAATGAGCAGTTCTTC. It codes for CASSVAGNEQFF.

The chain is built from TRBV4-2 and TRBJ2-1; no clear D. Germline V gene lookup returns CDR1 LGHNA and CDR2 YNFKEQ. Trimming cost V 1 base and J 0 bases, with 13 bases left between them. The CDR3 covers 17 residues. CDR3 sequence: CASSQGLGLSSYNEQFF. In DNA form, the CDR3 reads TGTGCCAGCAGCCAAGGGCTCGGCCTTAGCTCCTACAATGAGCAGTTCTTC.

The CDR3 here is CASRRRGPYTGELFF. The CDR3, as DNA: TGTGCCAGTCGAAGACGGGGGCCATACACCGGGGAGCTGTTTTTT. J is TRBJ2-2 and V is TRBV5-6; possibly TRBD1 or TRBD2 for D (6 bases each). The germline CDR1 and CDR2 sequences are SGHDT and YYEEEE. The ends were cut back, 8 bases at V and 3 bases at J, with 17 bases in the middle. The CDR3 contains 15 residues.

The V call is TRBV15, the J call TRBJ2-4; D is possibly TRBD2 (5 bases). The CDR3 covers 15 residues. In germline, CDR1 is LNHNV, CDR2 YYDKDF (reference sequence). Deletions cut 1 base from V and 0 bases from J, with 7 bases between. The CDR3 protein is CATSRGTGAKNIQYF. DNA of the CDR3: TGTGCCACCAGCAGAGGGACTGGAGCCAAAAACATTCAGTACTTC.

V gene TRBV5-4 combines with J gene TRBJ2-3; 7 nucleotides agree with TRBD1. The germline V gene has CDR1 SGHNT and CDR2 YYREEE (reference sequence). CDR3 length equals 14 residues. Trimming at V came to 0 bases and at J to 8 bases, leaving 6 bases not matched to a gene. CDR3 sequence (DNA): TGTGCCAGCAGCTTGGGGCAGGGGGTGGGTACGCAGTATTTT. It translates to CASSLGQGVGTQYF.

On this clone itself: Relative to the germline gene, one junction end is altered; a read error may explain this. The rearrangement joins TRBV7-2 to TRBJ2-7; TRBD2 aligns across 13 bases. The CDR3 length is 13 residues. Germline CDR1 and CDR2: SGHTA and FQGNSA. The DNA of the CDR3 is TGTGCCAGCAGCACCGGGACTAGCGGGATTGGCTTGTTC. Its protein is CASSTGTSGIGLF.

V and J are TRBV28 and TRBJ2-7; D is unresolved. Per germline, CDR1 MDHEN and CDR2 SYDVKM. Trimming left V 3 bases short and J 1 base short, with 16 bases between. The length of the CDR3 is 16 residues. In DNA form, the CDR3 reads TGTGCCAGCAGTTTCTTGAGAGAGCTAGATTCCTACGAGCAGTACTTC. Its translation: CASSFLRELDSYEQYF.

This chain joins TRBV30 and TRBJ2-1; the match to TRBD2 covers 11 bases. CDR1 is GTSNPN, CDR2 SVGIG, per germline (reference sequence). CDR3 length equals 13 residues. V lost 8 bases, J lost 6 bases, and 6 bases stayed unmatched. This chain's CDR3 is CASGLAGLNEQFF. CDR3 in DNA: TGTGCCAGCGGACTAGCGGGCCTCAATGAGCAGTTCTTC.

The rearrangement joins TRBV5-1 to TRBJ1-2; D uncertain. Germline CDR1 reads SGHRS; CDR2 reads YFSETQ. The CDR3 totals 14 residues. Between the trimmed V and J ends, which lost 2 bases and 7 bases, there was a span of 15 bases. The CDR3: CASSFREGLAGYTF. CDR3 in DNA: TGCGCCAGCAGCTTTAGGGAGGGTCTTGCTGGCTACACCTTC.

The CDR3 nucleotides read TGTGCCAGCAGTGCCGGACTAGCGGAGTTCCAAGAGACCCAGTACTTC. This gives the protein CASSAGLAEFQETQYF. This sequence joins TRBV2 and TRBJ2-5; 10 bases align to TRBD2. Germline trimming cut 4 bases from V and 1 base from J; bases unmatched to any gene: 6. The CDR3 has 16 residues. The germline CDR1 and CDR2 sequences are SNHLY and FYNNEI.

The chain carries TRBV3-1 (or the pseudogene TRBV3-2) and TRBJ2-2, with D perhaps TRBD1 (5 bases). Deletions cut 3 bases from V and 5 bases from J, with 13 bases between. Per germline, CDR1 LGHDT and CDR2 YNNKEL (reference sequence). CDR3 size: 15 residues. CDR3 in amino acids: CASSHRGPSTGELFF. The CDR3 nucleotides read TGTGCCAGCAGCCATAGGGGCCCATCTACCGGGGAGCTGTTTTTT.

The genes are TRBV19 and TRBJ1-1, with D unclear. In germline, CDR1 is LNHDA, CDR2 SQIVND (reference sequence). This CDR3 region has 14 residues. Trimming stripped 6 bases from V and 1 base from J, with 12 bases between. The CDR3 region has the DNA TGTGCCAGTAGCGTCGGACGGCGGAACACTGAAGCTTTCTTT. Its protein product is CASSVGRRNTEAFF. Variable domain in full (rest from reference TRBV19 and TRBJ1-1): DGGITQSPKYLFRKEGQNVTLSCEQNLNHDAMYWYRQDPGQGLRLIYYSQIVNDFQKGDIAEGYSVSREKKESFPLTVTSAQKNPTAFYLCASSVGRRNTEAFFGQGTRLTVV.

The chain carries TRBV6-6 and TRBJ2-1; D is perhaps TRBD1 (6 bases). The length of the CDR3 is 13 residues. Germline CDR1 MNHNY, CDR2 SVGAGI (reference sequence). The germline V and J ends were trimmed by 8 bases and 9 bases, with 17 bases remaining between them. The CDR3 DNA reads TGTGCCAGCGAAAGGACAGAGAATCGTGAGCAGTTCTTC. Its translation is CASERTENREQFF.

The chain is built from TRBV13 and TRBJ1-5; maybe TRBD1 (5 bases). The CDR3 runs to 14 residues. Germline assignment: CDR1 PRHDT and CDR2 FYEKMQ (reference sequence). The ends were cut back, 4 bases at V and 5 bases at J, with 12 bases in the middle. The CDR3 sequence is CASSYRGSDQPQHF. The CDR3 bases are TGTGCCAGCAGCTACCGGGGGTCAGATCAGCCCCAGCATTTT.

As DNA, the CDR3 is TGTGCCAGCAGCCTAGACCCGGATGAAGCTTTCTTT. Its translation: CASSLDPDEAFF. This rearrangement joins TRBV3-1 (or the pseudogene TRBV3-2) to TRBJ1-1; D unclear. The V gene lost 4 bases and the J gene lost 7 bases, with 10 bases spanning the gap. Germline lookup yields CDR1 LGHDT and CDR2 YNNKEL (reference sequence). The CDR3 has 12 residues.